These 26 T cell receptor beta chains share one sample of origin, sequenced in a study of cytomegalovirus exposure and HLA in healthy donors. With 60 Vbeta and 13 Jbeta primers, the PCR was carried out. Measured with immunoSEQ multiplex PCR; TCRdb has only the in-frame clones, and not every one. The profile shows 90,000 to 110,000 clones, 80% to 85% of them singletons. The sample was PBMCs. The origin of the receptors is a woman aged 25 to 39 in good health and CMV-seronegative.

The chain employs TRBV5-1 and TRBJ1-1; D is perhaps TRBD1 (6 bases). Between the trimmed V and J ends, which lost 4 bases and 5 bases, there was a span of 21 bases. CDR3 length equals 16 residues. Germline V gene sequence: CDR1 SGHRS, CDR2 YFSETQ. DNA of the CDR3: TGCGCCAGCAGCCTACATGGAAACACAGGGAGTACTGAAGCTTTCTTT. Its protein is CASSLHGNTGSTEAFF.

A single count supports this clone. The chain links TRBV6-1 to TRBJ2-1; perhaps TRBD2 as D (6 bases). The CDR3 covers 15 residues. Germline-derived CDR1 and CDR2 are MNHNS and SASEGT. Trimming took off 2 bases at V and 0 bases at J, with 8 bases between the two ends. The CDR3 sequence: CASSETGDSYNEQFF. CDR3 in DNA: TGTGCCAGCAGTGAAACGGGGGACTCCTACAATGAGCAGTTCTTC.

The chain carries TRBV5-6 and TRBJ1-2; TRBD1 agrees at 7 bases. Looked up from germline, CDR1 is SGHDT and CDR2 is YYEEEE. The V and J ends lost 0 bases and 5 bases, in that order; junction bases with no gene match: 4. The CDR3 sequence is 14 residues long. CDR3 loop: CASSLGDREYGYTF. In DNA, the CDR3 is TGTGCCAGCAGCTTGGGAGACAGGGAGTATGGCTACACCTTC. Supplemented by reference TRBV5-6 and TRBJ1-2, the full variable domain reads DAGVTQSPTHLIKTRGQQVTLRCSPKSGHDTVSWYQQALGQGPQFIFQYYEEEERQRGNFPDRFSGHQFPNYSSELNVNALLLGDSALYLCASSLGDREYGYTFGSGTRLTVV.

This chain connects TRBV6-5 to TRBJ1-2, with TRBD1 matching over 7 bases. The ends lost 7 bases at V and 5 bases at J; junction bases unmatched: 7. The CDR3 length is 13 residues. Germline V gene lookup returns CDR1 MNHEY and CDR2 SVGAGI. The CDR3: CASKGAVGYGYTF. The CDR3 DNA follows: TGTGCCAGCAAGGGGGCAGTAGGGTATGGCTACACCTTC.

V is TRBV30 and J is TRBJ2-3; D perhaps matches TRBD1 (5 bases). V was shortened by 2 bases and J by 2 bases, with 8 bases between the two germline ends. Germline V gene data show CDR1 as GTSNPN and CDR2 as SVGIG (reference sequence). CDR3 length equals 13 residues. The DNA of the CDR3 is TGTGCCTGGAGTTCGGACACCACAGATACGCAGTATTTT. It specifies CAWSSDTTDTQYF.

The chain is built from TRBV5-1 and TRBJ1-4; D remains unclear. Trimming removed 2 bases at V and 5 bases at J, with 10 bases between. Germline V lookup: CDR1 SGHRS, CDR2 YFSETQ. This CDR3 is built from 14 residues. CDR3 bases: TGCGCCAGCAGCTTCTCAGGTGGGAATGAAAAACTGTTTTTT. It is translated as CASSFSGGNEKLFF.

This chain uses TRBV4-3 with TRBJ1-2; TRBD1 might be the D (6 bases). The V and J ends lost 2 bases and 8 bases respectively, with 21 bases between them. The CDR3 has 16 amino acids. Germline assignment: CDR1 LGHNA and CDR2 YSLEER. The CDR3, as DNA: TGCGCCAGCAGCCAACACGACTCAGGGGAAGCGGAGGGCTACACCTTC. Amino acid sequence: CASSQHDSGEAEGYTF.

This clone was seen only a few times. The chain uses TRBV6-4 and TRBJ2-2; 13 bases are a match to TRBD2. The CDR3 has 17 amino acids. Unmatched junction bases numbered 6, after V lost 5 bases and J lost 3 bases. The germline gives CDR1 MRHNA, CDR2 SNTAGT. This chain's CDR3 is CASSSTSGRFDTGELFF. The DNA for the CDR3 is TGTGCCAGCAGTTCGACTAGCGGGAGGTTCGACACCGGGGAGCTGTTTTTT.

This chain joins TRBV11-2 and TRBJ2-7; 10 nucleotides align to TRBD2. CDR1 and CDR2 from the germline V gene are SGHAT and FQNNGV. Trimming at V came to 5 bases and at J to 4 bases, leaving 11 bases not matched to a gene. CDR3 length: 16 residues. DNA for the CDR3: TGTGCCAGCAGCCCCCTCAGCGGGAGGGCCGATTACGAGCAGTACTTC. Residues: CASSPLSGRADYEQYF. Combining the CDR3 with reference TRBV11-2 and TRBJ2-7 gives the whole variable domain EAGVAQSPRYKIIEKRQSVAFWCNPISGHATLYWYQQILGQGPKLLIQFQNNGVVDDSQLPKDRFSAERLKGVDSTLKIQPAKLEDSAVYLCASSPLSGRADYEQYFGPGTRLTVT.

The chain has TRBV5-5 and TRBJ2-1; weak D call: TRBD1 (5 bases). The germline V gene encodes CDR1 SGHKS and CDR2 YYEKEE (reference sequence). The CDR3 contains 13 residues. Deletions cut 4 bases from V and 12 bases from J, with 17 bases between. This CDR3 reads CASSQRGWERQFF. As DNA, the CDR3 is TGTGCCAGCAGCCAAAGGGGTTGGGAAAGGCAGTTCTTC.

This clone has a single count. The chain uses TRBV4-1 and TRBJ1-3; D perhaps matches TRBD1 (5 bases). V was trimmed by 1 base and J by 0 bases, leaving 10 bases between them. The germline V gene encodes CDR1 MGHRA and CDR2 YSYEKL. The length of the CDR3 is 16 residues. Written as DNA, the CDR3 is TGCGCCAGCAGCCAAGGCGGGGCATACTCTGGAAACACCATATATTTT. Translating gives CASSQGGAYSGNTIYF.

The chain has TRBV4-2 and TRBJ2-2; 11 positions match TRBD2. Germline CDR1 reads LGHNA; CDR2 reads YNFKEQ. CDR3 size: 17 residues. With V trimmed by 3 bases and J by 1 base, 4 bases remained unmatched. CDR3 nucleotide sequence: TGTGCCAGCAGCCAGGAGACTAGCGGGATGAACACCGGGGAGCTGTTTTTT. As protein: CASSQETSGMNTGELFF.

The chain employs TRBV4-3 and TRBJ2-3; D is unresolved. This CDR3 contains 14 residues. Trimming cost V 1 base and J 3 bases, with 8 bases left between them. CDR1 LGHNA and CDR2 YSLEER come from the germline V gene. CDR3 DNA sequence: TGCGCCAGCAGCCAAGGGGTAGCTACAGATACGCAGTATTTT. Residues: CASSQGVATDTQYF.

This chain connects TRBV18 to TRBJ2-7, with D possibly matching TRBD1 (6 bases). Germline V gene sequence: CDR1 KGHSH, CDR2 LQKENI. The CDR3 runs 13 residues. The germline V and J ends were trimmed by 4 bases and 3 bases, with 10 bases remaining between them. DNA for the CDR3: TGTGCCAGCTCACGACAGGCCGGCTACGAGCAGTACTTC. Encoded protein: CASSRQAGYEQYF.

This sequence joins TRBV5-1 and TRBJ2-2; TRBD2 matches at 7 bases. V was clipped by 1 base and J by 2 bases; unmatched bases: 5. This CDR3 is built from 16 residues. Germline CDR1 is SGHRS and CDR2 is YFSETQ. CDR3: CASSLLASGNTGELFF. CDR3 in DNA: TGCGCCAGCAGCTTGTTAGCTAGCGGTAACACCGGGGAGCTGTTTTTT. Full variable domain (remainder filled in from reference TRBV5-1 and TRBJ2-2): KAGVTQTPRYLIKTRGQQVTLSCSPISGHRSVSWYQQTPGQGLQFLFEYFSETQRNKGNFPGRFSGRQFSNSRSEMNVSTLELGDSALYLCASSLLASGNTGELFFGEGSRLTVL.

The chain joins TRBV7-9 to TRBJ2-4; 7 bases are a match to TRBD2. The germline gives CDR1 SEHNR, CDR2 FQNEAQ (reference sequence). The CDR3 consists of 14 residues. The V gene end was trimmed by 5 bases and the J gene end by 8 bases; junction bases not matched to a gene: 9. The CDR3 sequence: CASSPGRGVDIQYF. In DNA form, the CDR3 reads TGTGCCAGCAGCCCAGGTCGGGGGGTCGACATTCAGTACTTC.

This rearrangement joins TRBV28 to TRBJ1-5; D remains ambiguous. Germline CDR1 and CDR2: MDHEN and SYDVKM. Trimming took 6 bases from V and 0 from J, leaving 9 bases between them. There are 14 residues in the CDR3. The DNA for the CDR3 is TGTGCCAGCAGGAATACGGGTAGCAATCAGCCCCAGCATTTT. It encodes CASRNTGSNQPQHF.

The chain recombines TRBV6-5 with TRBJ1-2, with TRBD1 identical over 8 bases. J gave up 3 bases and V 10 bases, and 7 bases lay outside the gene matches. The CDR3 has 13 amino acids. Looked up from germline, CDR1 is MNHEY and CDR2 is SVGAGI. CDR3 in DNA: TGTGCCACCTCCGGGACAGGACACTATGGCTACACCTTC. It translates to CATSGTGHYGYTF.

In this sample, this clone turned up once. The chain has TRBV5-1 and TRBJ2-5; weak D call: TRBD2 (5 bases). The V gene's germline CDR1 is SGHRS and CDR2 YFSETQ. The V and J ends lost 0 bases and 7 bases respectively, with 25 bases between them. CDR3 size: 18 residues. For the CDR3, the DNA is TGCGCCAGCAGCTTGGGCCTTTTGGGAGACCGCGGGTGGGGGACCCAGTACTTC. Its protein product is CASSLGLLGDRGWGTQYF.

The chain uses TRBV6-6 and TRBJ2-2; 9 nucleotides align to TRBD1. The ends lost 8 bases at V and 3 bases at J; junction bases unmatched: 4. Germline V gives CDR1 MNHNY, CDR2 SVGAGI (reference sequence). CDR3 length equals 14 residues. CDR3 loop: CASGDREYTGELFF. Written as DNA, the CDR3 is TGTGCCAGCGGGGACAGGGAGTACACCGGGGAGCTGTTTTTT.

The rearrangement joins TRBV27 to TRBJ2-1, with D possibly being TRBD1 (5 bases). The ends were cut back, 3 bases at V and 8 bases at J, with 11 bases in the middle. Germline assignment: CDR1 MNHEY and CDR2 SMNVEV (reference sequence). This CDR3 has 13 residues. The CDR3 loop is CASSLRTGDEQFF. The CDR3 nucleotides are TGTGCCAGCAGTTTGCGAACAGGTGATGAGCAGTTCTTC.

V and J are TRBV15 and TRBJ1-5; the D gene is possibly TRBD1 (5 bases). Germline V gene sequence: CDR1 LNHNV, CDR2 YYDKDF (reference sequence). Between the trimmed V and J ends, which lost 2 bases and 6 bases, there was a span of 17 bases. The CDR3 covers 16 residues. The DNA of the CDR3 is TGTGCCACCAGCAGATCCCTCACCGGGGGGTTTCAGCCCCAGCATTTT. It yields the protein CATSRSLTGGFQPQHF. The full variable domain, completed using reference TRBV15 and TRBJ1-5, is DAMVIQNPRYQVTQFGKPVTLSCSQTLNHNVMYWYQQKSSQAPKLLFHYYDKDFNNEADTPDNFQSRRPNTSFCFLDIRSPGLGDTAMYLCATSRSLTGGFQPQHFGDGTRLSIL.

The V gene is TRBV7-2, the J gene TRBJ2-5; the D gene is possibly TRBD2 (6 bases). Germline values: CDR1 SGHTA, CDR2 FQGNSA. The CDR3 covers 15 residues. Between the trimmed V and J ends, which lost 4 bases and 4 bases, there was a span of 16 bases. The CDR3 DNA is TGTGCCAGCAGCTGGAGCGGGCAGAGAGGAGAGACCCAGTACTTC. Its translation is CASSWSGQRGETQYF.

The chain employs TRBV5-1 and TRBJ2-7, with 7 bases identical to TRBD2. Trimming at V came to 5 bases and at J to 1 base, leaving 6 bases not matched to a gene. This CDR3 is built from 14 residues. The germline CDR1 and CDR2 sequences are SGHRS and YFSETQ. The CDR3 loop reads CASRGGSTSYEQYF. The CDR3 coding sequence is TGCGCCAGCAGGGGGGGGAGTACGTCCTACGAGCAGTACTTC.

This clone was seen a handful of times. DNA for the CDR3: TGTGCCAGCACCCCGGGTGCTACCTACAATGAGCAGTTCTTC. Translated: CASTPGATYNEQFF. The chain combines TRBV7-9 with TRBJ2-1; D not certain. Per the germline V gene, CDR1 is SEHNR and CDR2 is FQNEAQ (reference sequence). The CDR3 loop spans 14 amino acids. Trimming removed 7 bases at V and 2 bases at J, with 12 bases between.

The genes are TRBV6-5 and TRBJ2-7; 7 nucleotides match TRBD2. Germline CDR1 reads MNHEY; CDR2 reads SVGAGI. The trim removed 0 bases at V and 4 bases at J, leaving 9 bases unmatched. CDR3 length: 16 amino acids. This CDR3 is CASSYSNAGVAYEQYF. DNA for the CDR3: TGTGCCAGCAGTTACTCTAATGCGGGAGTAGCTTACGAGCAGTACTTC.